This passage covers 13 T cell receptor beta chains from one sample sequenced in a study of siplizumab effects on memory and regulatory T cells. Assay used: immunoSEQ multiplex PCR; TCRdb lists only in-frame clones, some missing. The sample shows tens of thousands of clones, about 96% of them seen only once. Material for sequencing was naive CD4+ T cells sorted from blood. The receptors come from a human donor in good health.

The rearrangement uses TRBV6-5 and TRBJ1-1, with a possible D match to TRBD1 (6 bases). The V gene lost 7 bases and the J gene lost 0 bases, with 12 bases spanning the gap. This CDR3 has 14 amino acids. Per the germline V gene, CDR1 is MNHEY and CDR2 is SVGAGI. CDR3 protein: CASNYREMNTEAFF. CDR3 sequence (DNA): TGTGCCAGCAACTACAGGGAAATGAACACTGAAGCTTTCTTT.

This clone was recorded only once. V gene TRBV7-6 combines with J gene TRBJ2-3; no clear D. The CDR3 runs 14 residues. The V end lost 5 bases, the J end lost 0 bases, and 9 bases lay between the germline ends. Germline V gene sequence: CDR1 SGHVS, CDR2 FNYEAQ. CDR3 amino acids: CASSQRRSTDTQYF. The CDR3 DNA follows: TGTGCCAGCAGCCAGAGACGAAGCACAGATACGCAGTATTTT.

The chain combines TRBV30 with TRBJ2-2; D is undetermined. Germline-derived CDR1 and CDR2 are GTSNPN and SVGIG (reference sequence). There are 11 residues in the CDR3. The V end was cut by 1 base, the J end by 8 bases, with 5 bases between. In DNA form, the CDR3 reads TGTGCCTGGAGTGCGTTAGGGGAGCTGTTTTTT. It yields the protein CAWSALGELFF. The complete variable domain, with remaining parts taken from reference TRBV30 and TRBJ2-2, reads SQTIHQWPATLVQPVGSPLSLECTVEGTSNPNLYWYRQAAGRGLQLLFYSVGIGQISSEVPQNLSASRPQDRQFILSSKKLLLSDSGFYLCAWSALGELFFGEGSRLTVL.

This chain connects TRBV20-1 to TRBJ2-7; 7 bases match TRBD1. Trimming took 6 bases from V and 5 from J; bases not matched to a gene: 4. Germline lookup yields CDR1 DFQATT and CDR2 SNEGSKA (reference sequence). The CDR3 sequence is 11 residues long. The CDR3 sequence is CSADREHEQYF. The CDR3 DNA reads TGCAGTGCCGACAGGGAGCACGAGCAGTACTTC.

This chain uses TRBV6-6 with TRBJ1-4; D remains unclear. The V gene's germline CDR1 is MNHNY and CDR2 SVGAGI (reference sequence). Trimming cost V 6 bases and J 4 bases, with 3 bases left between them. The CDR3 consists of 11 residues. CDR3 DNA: TGTGCCAGCAGGGATAATGAAAAACTGTTTTTT. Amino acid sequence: CASRDNEKLFF.

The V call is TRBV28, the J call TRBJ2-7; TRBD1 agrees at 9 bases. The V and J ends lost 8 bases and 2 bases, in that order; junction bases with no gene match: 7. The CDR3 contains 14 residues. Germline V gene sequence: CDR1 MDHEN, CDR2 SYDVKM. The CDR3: CASLRGQGTYEQYF. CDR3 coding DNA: TGTGCCAGCCTCAGGGGACAGGGCACCTACGAGCAGTACTTC.

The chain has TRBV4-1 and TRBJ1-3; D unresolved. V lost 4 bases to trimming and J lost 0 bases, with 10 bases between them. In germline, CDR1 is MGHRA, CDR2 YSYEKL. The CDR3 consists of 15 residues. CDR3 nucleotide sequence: TGCGCCAGCAGCCCGCAGCCTGGCTCTGGAAACACCATATATTTT. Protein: CASSPQPGSGNTIYF.

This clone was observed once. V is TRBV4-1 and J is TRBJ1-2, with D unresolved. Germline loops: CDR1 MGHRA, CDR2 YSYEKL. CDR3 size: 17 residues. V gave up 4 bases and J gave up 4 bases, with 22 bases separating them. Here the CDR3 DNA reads TGCGCCAGCAGCCTCGACTTGGACCTCCGACTCGGCTATGGCTACACCTTC. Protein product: CASSLDLDLRLGYGYTF.

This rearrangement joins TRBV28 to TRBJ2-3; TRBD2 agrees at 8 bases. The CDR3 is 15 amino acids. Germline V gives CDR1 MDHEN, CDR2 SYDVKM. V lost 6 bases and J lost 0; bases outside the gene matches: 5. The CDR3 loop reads CASSLERESTDTQYF. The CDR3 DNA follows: TGTGCCAGCAGCTTAGAGCGGGAGAGCACAGATACGCAGTATTTT.

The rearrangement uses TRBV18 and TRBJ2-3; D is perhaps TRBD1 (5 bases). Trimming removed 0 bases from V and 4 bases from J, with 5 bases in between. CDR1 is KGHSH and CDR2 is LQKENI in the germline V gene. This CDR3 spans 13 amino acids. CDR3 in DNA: TGTGCCAGCTCACCACCAGGGGCAGATACGCAGTATTTT. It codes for CASSPPGADTQYF.

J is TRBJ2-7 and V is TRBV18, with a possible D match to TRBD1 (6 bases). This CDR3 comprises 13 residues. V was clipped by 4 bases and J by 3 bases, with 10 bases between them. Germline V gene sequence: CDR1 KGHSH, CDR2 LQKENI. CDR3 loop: CASSRGLGYEQYF. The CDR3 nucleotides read TGTGCCAGCTCACGGGGGCTCGGCTACGAGCAGTACTTC.

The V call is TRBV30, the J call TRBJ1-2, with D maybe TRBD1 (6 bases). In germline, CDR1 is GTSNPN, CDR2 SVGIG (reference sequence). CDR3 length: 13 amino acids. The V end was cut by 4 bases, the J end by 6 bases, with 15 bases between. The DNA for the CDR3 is TGTGCCTGGACCCATACCACAGGGAATGGCTACACCTTC. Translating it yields CAWTHTTGNGYTF.

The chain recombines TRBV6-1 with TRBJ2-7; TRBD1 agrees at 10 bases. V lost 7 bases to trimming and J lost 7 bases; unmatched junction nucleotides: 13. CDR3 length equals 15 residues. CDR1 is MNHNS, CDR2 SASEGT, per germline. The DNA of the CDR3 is TGTGCCAGCAAACCAACCGGGACAGGGGCTTTGGAGCAGTACTTC. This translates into CASKPTGTGALEQYF.